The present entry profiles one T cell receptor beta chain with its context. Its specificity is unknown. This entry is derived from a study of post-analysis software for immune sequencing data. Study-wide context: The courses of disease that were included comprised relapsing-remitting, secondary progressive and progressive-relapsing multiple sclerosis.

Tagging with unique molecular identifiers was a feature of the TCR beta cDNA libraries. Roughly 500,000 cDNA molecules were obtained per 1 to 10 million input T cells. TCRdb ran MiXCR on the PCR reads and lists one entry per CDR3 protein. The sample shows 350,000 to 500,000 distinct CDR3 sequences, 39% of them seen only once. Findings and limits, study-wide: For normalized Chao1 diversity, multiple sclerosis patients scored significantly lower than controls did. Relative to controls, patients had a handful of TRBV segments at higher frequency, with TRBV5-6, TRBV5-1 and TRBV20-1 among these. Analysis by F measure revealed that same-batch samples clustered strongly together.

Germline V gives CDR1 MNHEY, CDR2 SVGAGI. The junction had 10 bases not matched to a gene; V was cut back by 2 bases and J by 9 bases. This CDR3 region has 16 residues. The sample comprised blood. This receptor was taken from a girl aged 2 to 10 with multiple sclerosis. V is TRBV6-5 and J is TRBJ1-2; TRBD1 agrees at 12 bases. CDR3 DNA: TGTGCCAGCAGTTACGGAGTTCCGGGACAGGGGGCCAGCTACACCTTC. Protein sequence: CASSYGVPGQGASYTF.